One and the same sample provided the 21 T cell receptor beta chains below, sequenced in a study of radiotherapy plus CTLA-4 blockade in lung cancer (dated by TCRdb to between 2017 and 2018). The receptor library was made with the immunoSEQ multiplex PCR assay. TCRdb obtained this table from immuneACCESS and retained in-frame rearrangements with V and J assigned. These tables miss some clones; where compared with another copy, unresolved V genes account for less than half of the shortfall, and the remainder is unexplained. The table for this sample lists tens of thousands of clones; around 81% of them were counted only once. 13% to 15% of the sample comes from the top ten. The specimen was peripheral blood, collected from a patient treated with radiotherapy plus ipilimumab. These receptors were obtained from a human donor with non-small cell lung cancer that progressed on radiotherapy plus ipilimumab.

The chain has TRBV30 and TRBJ2-5; no clear D. The V gene's germline CDR1 is GTSNPN and CDR2 SVGIG (reference sequence). V gave up 2 bases and J gave up 4 bases, with 14 bases separating them. CDR3 length: 14 amino acids. The DNA for the CDR3 is TGTGCCTGGAGTTACCAACCCCCCGGAGAGACCCAGTACTTC. Protein product: CAWSYQPPGETQYF.

V gene TRBV5-4 combines with J gene TRBJ2-3; a weak D match, TRBD1 (6 bases). The V end lost 5 bases, the J end lost 0 bases, and 16 bases lay between the germline ends. The CDR3 consists of 16 residues. Germline V gene sequence: CDR1 SGHNT, CDR2 YYREEE (reference sequence). CDR3 coding DNA: TGTGCCAGCAGACAGGGAAGCGGTCCTAGCACAGATACGCAGTATTTT. It translates to CASRQGSGPSTDTQYF.

J is TRBJ2-7 and V is TRBV5-1; D perhaps matches TRBD2 (5 bases). The CDR3 sequence is 14 residues long. Germline-derived CDR1 and CDR2 are SGHRS and YFSETQ. V was shortened by 4 bases and J by 4 bases, with 15 bases between the two germline ends. CDR3 nucleotides: TGCGCCAGCAGCGTCTTCAGCGGCGGATACGAGCAGTACTTC. It yields the protein CASSVFSGGYEQYF.

The genes are TRBV2 and TRBJ2-7; D not certain. Germline loops: CDR1 SNHLY, CDR2 FYNNEI. The V end was cut by 6 bases, the J end by 2 bases, with 11 bases between. CDR3 size: 13 residues. The CDR3 region is CASSQNVPYEQYF. CDR3 bases: TGTGCCAGCAGCCAGAACGTCCCCTACGAGCAGTACTTC.

The CDR3 nucleotides are TGTGCCAGCAGCTTGGGAACAGGGCAGGGTGGCTACACCTTC. Amino acid sequence: CASSLGTGQGGYTF. The genes are TRBV5-4 and TRBJ1-2; D may be TRBD1 (6 bases). This CDR3 has 14 residues. Between the trimmed V and J ends, which lost 0 bases and 7 bases, there was a span of 13 bases. Looked up from germline, CDR1 is SGHNT and CDR2 is YYREEE (reference sequence).

V gene TRBV6-5 combines with J gene TRBJ2-5; D gene uncertain. V dropped 0 bases and J dropped 4 bases, with 9 bases sitting between them. The CDR3 spans 14 residues. Per the germline V gene, CDR1 is MNHEY and CDR2 is SVGAGI. The CDR3 spells CASSYSTSVETQYF. CDR3 in DNA: TGTGCCAGCAGTTACTCAACTTCGGTAGAGACCCAGTACTTC.

V is TRBV28 and J is TRBJ1-2, with D hard to call. Germline V gene sequence: CDR1 MDHEN, CDR2 SYDVKM. V dropped 2 bases and J dropped 2 bases, with 9 bases sitting between them. The CDR3 spans 14 residues. For the CDR3, the DNA is TGTGCCAGCAGTTTAGTGCACAGCAACTATGGCTACACCTTC. This gives the protein CASSLVHSNYGYTF.

CDR3 in amino acids: CASSLDAGGSEQYF. DNA of the CDR3: TGTGCCAGCAGCTTAGACGCGGGAGGAAGCGAGCAGTACTTC. The chain combines TRBV13 with TRBJ2-7; 8 positions agree with TRBD2. The CDR3 runs to 14 residues. V lost 1 base, J lost 6 bases, and 5 bases stayed unmatched. Germline CDR1 and CDR2: PRHDT and FYEKMQ (reference sequence). Using reference TRBV13 and TRBJ2-7 for the parts outside the CDR3, the full variable domain is AAGVIQSPRHLIKEKRETATLKCYPIPRHDTVYWYQQGPGQDPQFLISFYEKMQSDKGSIPDRFSAQQFSDYHSELNMSSLELGDSALYFCASSLDAGGSEQYFGPGTRLTVT.

The rearrangement uses TRBV5-4 and TRBJ1-2; no clear D gene. V lost 1 base to trimming and J lost 2 bases, with 9 bases between them. This CDR3 has 14 amino acids. In germline, CDR1 is SGHNT, CDR2 YYREEE (reference sequence). In nucleotides, the CDR3 is TGTGCCAGCAGCTTGTTACATCAGAACTATGGCTACACCTTC. It yields the protein CASSLLHQNYGYTF.

The J gene is TRBJ2-7, the V gene TRBV4-3; TRBD1 matches at 8 bases. The CDR3 is 16 residues long. V shed 2 bases, J shed 6 bases, and the junction held 12 bases outside the gene matches. The germline V gene encodes CDR1 LGHNA and CDR2 YSLEER. In DNA form, the CDR3 reads TGCGCCAGCAGCCAATACTACACCGGGACAGGCGGCGAGCAGTACTTC. This gives the protein CASSQYYTGTGGEQYF.

This clone was counted a single time. CDR3 protein: CASSLGITDTQYF. The CDR3, as DNA: TGTGCCAGCAGCTTAGGAATCACAGATACGCAGTATTTT. The chain uses TRBV11-2 and TRBJ2-3; D remains ambiguous. This CDR3 spans 13 amino acids. The V end lost 1 base, the J end lost 2 bases, and 4 bases lay between the germline ends. Germline assignment: CDR1 SGHAT and CDR2 FQNNGV.

V and J are TRBV5-1 and TRBJ2-5, with 7 nucleotides matching TRBD2. This CDR3 is built from 16 residues. The junction had 7 bases not matched to a gene; V was cut back by 2 bases and J by 0 bases. The V gene's germline CDR1 is SGHRS and CDR2 YFSETQ. The CDR3 here is CASSFRGAGYQETQYF. CDR3 DNA sequence: TGCGCCAGCAGCTTTCGTGGAGCGGGGTACCAAGAGACCCAGTACTTC.

In DNA, the CDR3 is TGTGCCACCAGCAGAGATCGGGGGCCCGCAGCCGGGGAGACCCAGTACTTC. Its protein is CATSRDRGPAAGETQYF. The chain has TRBV15 and TRBJ2-5, with D possibly called TRBD1 or TRBD2 (6 bases each). The V end was cut by 0 bases, the J end by 5 bases, with 19 bases between. In germline, CDR1 is LNHNV, CDR2 YYDKDF (reference sequence). This CDR3 contains 17 residues.

The V gene is TRBV21-1, the J gene TRBJ2-1. TRBV21-1 is a pseudogene. This CDR3 comprises 17 residues. The CDR3, as DNA: TGTGCCAGCAGCAAACGAAGGCCTCATAGCTCCTACAATGAGCAGTTCTTC. The encoded protein is CASSKRRPHSSYNEQFF.

J is TRBJ2-2 and V is TRBV7-9; D remains unclear. The V and J ends lost 1 base and 4 bases respectively, with 7 bases between them. Germline V lookup: CDR1 SEHNR, CDR2 FQNEAQ (reference sequence). CDR3 length equals 14 residues. The CDR3 spells CASSLEGTTGELFF. CDR3 coding DNA: TGTGCCAGCAGCTTAGAGGGAACCACCGGGGAGCTGTTTTTT.

V gene TRBV6-5 combines with J gene TRBJ1-2; 7 bases line up with TRBD1. After removal of 1 base from V and 6 bases from J, the junction contained 5 bases not matched to a gene. The CDR3 runs to 14 residues. Germline-derived CDR1 and CDR2 are MNHEY and SVGAGI. The CDR3: CASSYFDRADGYTF. The CDR3 DNA is TGTGCCAGCAGTTACTTCGACAGGGCCGATGGCTACACCTTC.

The chain recombines TRBV30 with TRBJ2-2; 8 bases align to TRBD2. The CDR3 covers 15 residues. CDR1 is GTSNPN and CDR2 is SVGIG in the germline V gene (reference sequence). V gave up 3 bases and J gave up 6 bases; unmatched junction bases: 9. In nucleotides, the CDR3 is TGTGCCTGGAGGGGAGGCGGGAGGAGGGCCGGGGAGCTGTTTTTT. Translation gives CAWRGGGRRAGELFF.

This chain connects TRBV7-2 to TRBJ2-7; the D is unclear. This CDR3 comprises 12 residues. Per germline, CDR1 SGHTA and CDR2 FQGNSA. V was clipped by 3 bases and J by 5 bases, with 8 bases between them. In DNA form, the CDR3 reads TGTGCCAGCAGCTTTTGGACCAACGAGCAGTACTTC. Amino acids: CASSFWTNEQYF. Supplemented by reference TRBV7-2 and TRBJ2-7, the full variable domain reads GAGVSQSPSNKVTEKGKDVELRCDPISGHTALYWYRQSLGQGLEFLIYFQGNSAPDKSGLPSDRFSAERTGGSVSTLTIQRTQQEDSAVYLCASSFWTNEQYFGPGTRLTVT.

The chain couples TRBV7-2 to TRBJ2-2; tentatively, D is TRBD1 (6 bases). Trimming stripped 1 base from V and 7 bases from J, with 13 bases between. This CDR3 has 15 amino acids. The V gene's germline CDR1 is SGHTA and CDR2 FQGNSA. This CDR3 is CASSLGLQGFGELFF. The CDR3 nucleotides read TGTGCCAGCAGCTTAGGTTTGCAGGGGTTCGGGGAGCTGTTTTTT.

The rearrangement uses TRBV9 and TRBJ2-2; D call uncertain. Germline CDR1 SGDLS, CDR2 YYNGEE. Trimming removed 3 bases from V and 4 bases from J, with 16 bases in between. There are 16 residues in the CDR3. The CDR3 DNA reads as TGTGCCAGCAGCGCCCATACTGGGGAAAGCACCGGGGAGCTGTTTTTT. This codes for CASSAHTGESTGELFF.

V gene TRBV5-1 combines with J gene TRBJ1-1, with D possibly being TRBD1 (6 bases). The CDR3 totals 13 residues. Germline CDR1 and CDR2: SGHRS and YFSETQ. V was trimmed by 3 bases and J by 5 bases, leaving 11 bases between them. The CDR3 bases are TGCGCCAGCAGCTACGGACAGAGAACTGAAGCTTTCTTT. This gives the protein CASSYGQRTEAFF.